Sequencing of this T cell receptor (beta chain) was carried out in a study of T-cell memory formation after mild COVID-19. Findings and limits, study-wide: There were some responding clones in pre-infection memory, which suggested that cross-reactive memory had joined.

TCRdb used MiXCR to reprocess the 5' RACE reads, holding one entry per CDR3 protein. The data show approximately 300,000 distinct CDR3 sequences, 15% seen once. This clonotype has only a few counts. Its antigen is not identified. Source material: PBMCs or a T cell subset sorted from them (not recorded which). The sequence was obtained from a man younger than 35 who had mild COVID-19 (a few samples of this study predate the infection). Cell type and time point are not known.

The CDR3 coding sequence is TGTGCCAGCAGCGTCGGCGGGCTACAAGAGACCCAGTACTTC. The encoded protein is CASSVGGLQETQYF. The chain has TRBV9 and TRBJ2-5; weak D call: TRBD2 (5 bases). CDR1 and CDR2 from the germline V gene are SGDLS and YYNGEE. The V and J ends lost 2 bases and 2 bases respectively, with 10 bases between them. The CDR3 has 14 residues.